This T cell receptor (beta chain) was profiled in a study of blood T cell repertoires in COVID-19. The CDR3 extends over 14 amino acids. Germline V CDR1 and CDR2: SGHTA, FQGNSA. V lost 5 bases, J lost 6 bases, and 14 bases lay in between. Some clones are missing from TCRdb's copy, which holds only in-frame ones; the method was immunoSEQ multiplex PCR. In the table there are 200,000 to 250,000 clones, about 90% of which are singletons. A few counts support this clone. The TCR was taken from a woman aged 50 to 60 with acute COVID-19. This rearrangement joins TRBV7-2 to TRBJ1-5; unclear D gene. The source material was PBMCs or T cells enriched from blood (not recorded which). CDR3 loop: CASSLTVGGQPQHF. The CDR3 coding sequence is TGTGCCAGCAGCCTCACCGTGGGAGGTCAGCCCCAGCATTTT.